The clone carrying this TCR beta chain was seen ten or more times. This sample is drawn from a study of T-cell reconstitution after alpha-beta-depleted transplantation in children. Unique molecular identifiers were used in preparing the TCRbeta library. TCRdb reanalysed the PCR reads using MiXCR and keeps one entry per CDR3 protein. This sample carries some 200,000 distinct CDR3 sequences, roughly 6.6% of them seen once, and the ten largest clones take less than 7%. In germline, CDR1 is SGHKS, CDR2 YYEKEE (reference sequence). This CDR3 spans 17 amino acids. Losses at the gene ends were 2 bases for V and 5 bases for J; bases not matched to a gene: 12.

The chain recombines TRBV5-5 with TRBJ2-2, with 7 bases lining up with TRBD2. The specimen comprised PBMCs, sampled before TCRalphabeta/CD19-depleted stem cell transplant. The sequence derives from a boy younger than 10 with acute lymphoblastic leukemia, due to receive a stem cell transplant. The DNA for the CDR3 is TGTGCCAGCAGCTTTCGTCCTCCGGGAGGCCGAACCGGGGAGCTGTTTTTT. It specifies CASSFRPPGGRTGELFF.